The clone carrying this TCR beta chain was seen ten or more times. Antigen: not known. Time point in this sample: technical triplicate 1. These data belong to a study of neurological immune-mediated disorders. The cDNA was produced through 5'RACE with 10-nucleotide random UMIs. A single run covered 15-18 subjects with over 200 million TCR-beta sequences. TCRdb reprocessed the 5' RACE reads via MiXCR and lists one record per CDR3 protein. The data show tens of thousands of distinct CDR3 sequences, roughly 13% seen once. Notes on the study in general: The greatest TCR clonal expansion occurred in HTLV-1-associated myelopathy and the least in multiple sclerosis, which fell below healthy controls. CDR3 amino acid sequences found in expanded clones were never shared across subjects, suggesting private repertoires in all groups.

Germline assignment: CDR1 SGHTA and CDR2 FQGNSA. V lost 2 bases, J lost 0 bases, and 13 bases lay in between. CDR3 size: 17 residues. This clonotype was obtained from a female donor with HTLV-1-associated myelopathy (HAM/TSP). The sample was CD4+ T cells from blood. The rearrangement joins TRBV7-2 to TRBJ2-2, with D perhaps being TRBD1 or TRBD2 (5 bases each). CDR3: CASSLFTGLANTGELFF. The CDR3 DNA is TGTGCCAGCAGCTTATTCACAGGACTCGCGAACACCGGGGAGCTGTTTTTT.